The source of this T cell receptor (beta chain) is a study of OX40 agonist ivuxolimab in advanced cancers. Study information: In this trial design, patients received ivuxolimab intravenously at 0.01 to 10 mg/kg every 2 weeks. Antecedent anti-PD-1, anti-PD-L1 or anti-CTLA-4 therapy was permissible, with under 50% having received some. Study findings and constraints: The authors did not determine the antigen specificity of the expanded peripheral T cells.

As for this clone: Antigen unknown.

The assay was immunoSEQ multiplex PCR, and TCRdb's table has in-frame clones only and misses some. The repertoire consists of about 97,000 clones, with roughly nine tenths occurring once and the leading ten covering roughly 5%. Unmatched junction bases numbered 4, after V lost 5 bases and J lost 0 bases. Germline lookup yields CDR1 LGHNT and CDR2 FRNRAP. The CDR3 consists of 15 residues. At cycle 4 day 1, cycle 7 day 1, and baseline, blood was sampled. The V and J genes are TRBV12-5 and TRBJ2-3; TRBD1 aligns across 8 bases. The material sequenced was CD4+ or CD8+ T cells sorted from blood, taken in a trial of the OX40 agonist ivuxolimab. The source is an adult with an advanced solid tumor such as melanoma, head and neck, liver or kidney cancer. The CDR3 here is CASGPGQGSTDTQYF. CDR3 DNA sequence: TGTGCTAGTGGTCCAGGACAGGGTAGCACAGATACGCAGTATTTT.